The 8 T cell receptor beta chains below were found in one sample sequenced in a study of blood T cell repertoires in COVID-19. This table comes from immunoSEQ multiplex PCR, and its TCRdb copy is limited to in-frame clones, with some not included. The table has roughly 66,000 clones, more than 85% seen once. The sample comprised peripheral blood. These receptors all stem from a human donor with active COVID-19. The donor label of this sample is uncertain.

The V and J genes are TRBV7-9 and TRBJ2-2; D uncertain. Per the germline V gene, CDR1 is SEHNR and CDR2 is FQNEAQ (reference sequence). The V and J ends lost 1 base and 1 base respectively, with 4 bases between them. This CDR3 is 14 amino acids long. CDR3 sequence: CASSLGGNTGELFF. The DNA of the CDR3 is TGTGCCAGCAGCTTAGGAGGGAACACCGGGGAGCTGTTTTTT. Combining the CDR3 with reference TRBV7-9 and TRBJ2-2 gives the whole variable domain DTGVSQNPRHKITKRGQNVTFRCDPISEHNRLYWYRQTLGQGPEFLTYFQNEAQLEKSRLLSDRFSAERPKGSFSTLEIQRTEQGDSAMYLCASSLGGNTGELFFGEGSRLTVL.

V gene TRBV4-3 combines with J gene TRBJ2-3; 8 positions agree with TRBD2. This CDR3 has 15 amino acids. Germline V gene lookup returns CDR1 LGHNA and CDR2 YSLEER. J lost 2 bases, V lost 3 bases, and 4 bases had no gene match. CDR3 sequence: CASSQQLAATDTQYF. The CDR3 DNA sequence: TGCGCCAGCAGCCAGCAACTAGCGGCCACAGATACGCAGTATTTT.

This clone was recorded only once. This chain links TRBV7-9 with TRBJ2-7; 7 bases match TRBD1. Germline CDR1 reads SEHNR; CDR2 reads FQNEAQ (reference sequence). The V and J ends lost 8 bases and 1 base, in that order; junction bases with no gene match: 5. CDR3 length: 13 residues. The CDR3 reads CASGDSASYEQYF. The CDR3 nucleotides read TGTGCCAGCGGGGACAGCGCATCCTACGAGCAGTACTTC.

The chain links TRBV5-6 to TRBJ1-3; a possible D gene is TRBD1 (6 bases). The ends were cut back, 6 bases at V and 0 bases at J, with 16 bases in the middle. This CDR3 is 16 amino acids long. From germline, CDR1 is SGHDT and CDR2 YYEEEE. The CDR3 here is CASIRSGQHSGNTIYF. The CDR3 DNA follows: TGTGCCAGCATCCGCTCGGGACAACACTCTGGAAACACCATATATTTT.

The chain joins TRBV2 to TRBJ1-2; maybe TRBD1 (5 bases). This CDR3 region has 15 residues. V was pared by 6 bases and J by 7 bases, with 21 bases between. Germline V gene sequence: CDR1 SNHLY, CDR2 FYNNEI. The CDR3 sequence is CASSQNDPGGSGYTF. As DNA, the CDR3 is TGTGCCAGCAGCCAAAATGATCCCGGGGGTAGTGGCTACACCTTC.

The rearrangement links TRBV11-2 to TRBJ2-7; maybe TRBD1 (5 bases). Trimming shortened V by 6 bases and J by 0 bases, and 12 bases separated the two germline ends. Per the germline V gene, CDR1 is SGHAT and CDR2 is FQNNGV. The CDR3 length is 14 residues. The CDR3 DNA reads TGTGCCAGCAGATTGGACACTCGCTCCTACGAGCAGTACTTC. Amino acid sequence: CASRLDTRSYEQYF.

The rearrangement uses TRBV5-1 and TRBJ1-1; the D gene is possibly TRBD1 (6 bases). Between the trimmed V and J ends, which lost 4 bases and 4 bases, there was a span of 14 bases. CDR3 length: 14 residues. Looked up from germline, CDR1 is SGHRS and CDR2 is YFSETQ. This chain's CDR3 is CASSASGVITEAFF. DNA for the CDR3: TGCGCCAGCAGCGCATCAGGGGTAATCACTGAAGCTTTCTTT.

The chain has TRBV6-4 and TRBJ2-1, with TRBD2 identical over 7 bases. From germline, CDR1 is MRHNA and CDR2 SNTAGT. J was trimmed by 10 bases and V by 5 bases; bases with no gene match: 11. CDR3 length: 14 residues. The CDR3 loop is CASSRVGGPIEQFF. The CDR3 nucleotides are TGTGCCAGCAGTCGGGTGGGAGGGCCTATCGAGCAGTTCTTC.